These T cell receptor beta chains were read from a single sample in a study of identical twins. TCRdb itself ran the 5' RACE reads through MiXCR, one entry per CDR3 protein. The data hold a few hundred thousand distinct CDR3 sequences, with approximately 25% observed a single time. The sample was also linked to a second study, of T cells expressing NK-cell markers.

The material sequenced was CD4+ T cells sorted from blood. Receptors were obtained from a woman between 18 and 29 years old in good health. Both conserved end residues are trimmed from each CDR3. Part of the rows lack a size; the others show once, few, many or a class for expanded clones.

v_call clone_size cdr3_aa
TRBV10-3 few AISGTSYEQY
TRBV7-2 few ASRPPLAAQMGEQF
TRBV6-2/TRBV6-3 NA ASTGMGHNEQF
TRBV6-1 NA ASSERQGLYEQY
TRBV5-1 few ASSFDQGRAF
TRBV9 few ASSVSTYNEQF
TRBV6-1 few ASSKGGLNTEAF
TRBV12-3/TRBV12-4 NA AFSLAGRSGAPSETQY
TRBV5-1 NA ASSLGTRNEETQY
TRBV6-1 NA ASMIGQVSDTQY
TRBV5-8 few ASSLAGSNEKLF
TRBV7-2 NA ASKPAGYEQY
TRBV12-3/TRBV12-4 NA ASRRTGALGDTQY
TRBV12-5 NA ATAQGAWVGQF
TRBV3-1 few ASSHPDRIKAF
TRBV20-1 NA SATPLTNSYNEQF
TRBV7-9 few ASSSVTGPMNTEAF
TRBV6-5 NA ASSYSNLVETQY
TRBV12-3/TRBV12-4 NA ASSPGLAAPYEQY
TRBV27 few ASSYLAGGLDTQY
TRBV6-2/TRBV6-3 NA ASRRASSYEQY
TRBV9 NA ASSVGDWAGRETQY
TRBV5-6 few ASSRIPTSGRMGTQY
TRBV9 NA ASSGRGPLTWGTEAF
TRBV5-1 NA ASSRLGQGASDTQY
TRBV15 NA ATSREDRDTGELF
TRBV3-1 NA ASSQGWGGYNEQF
TRBV6-2/TRBV6-3 NA ASRDRDVEQF
TRBV11-2 NA ASSTMTGGPYEQY
TRBV20-1 NA SASNFRDRERFA
TRBV14 few ASSPSIRNTGELF
TRBV30 NA AWASGRMYEQY
TRBV29-1 NA SVGSAGGRQETQY
TRBV20-1 few SARDGGMNTEAF
TRBV7-2 NA ASSSLGETSSYNEQF
TRBV5-1 NA ASSLDRVGVEQY
TRBV5-1 NA ASSPRGGQDQETQY
TRBV20-1 NA SASGQLIQY
TRBV10-3 few ATTKGQGGSNTEAF
TRBV7-9 few ASSFYRATGELF
TRBV7-2 few ASSLVGSGAEQF
TRBV29-1 few SVGDIKNGYT
TRBV12-3/TRBV12-4 NA ASLGLAGEGEQF
TRBV20-1 NA SANGGARQF
TRBV12-3/TRBV12-4 NA ASSPQAGVSEQY